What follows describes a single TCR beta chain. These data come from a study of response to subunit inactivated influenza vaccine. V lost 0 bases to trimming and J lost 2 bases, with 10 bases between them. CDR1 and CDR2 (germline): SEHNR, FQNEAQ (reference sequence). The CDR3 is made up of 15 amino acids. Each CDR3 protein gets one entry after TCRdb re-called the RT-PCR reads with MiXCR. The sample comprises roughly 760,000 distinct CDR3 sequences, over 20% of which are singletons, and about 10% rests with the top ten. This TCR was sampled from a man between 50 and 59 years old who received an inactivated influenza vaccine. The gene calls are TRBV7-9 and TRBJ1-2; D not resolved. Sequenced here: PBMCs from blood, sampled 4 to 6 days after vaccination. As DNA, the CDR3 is TGTGCCAGCAGCTTAGCCTTGGGGTCCAACTATGGCTACACCTTC. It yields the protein CASSLALGSNYGYTF.